This entry concerns a single T cell receptor beta chain. Its antigen is still unknown. No per-base quality is available; no much larger clone lies one base away. Other DNA sequences within the sample encode an identical CDR3. The source of the sample is a study of shared clonotypes between healthy human individuals (dated by TCRdb to about 2020). Broadly, across the study: The cohort comprised two women and a few men aged 18 to 49 years. Blood TCR repertoires of about five healthy adults were deeply sequenced to estimate repertoire size and the extent of clonotype sharing between individuals. To increase sequencing depth and limit assay-specific biases, different laboratories used diverse techniques to prepare libraries and sequence TCR repertoires. Each donor's leukapheresis produced roughly between roughly 0.94 and 9.5 billion PBMCs. Per donor, three plates each were used for CD4 naive and CD4 memory, two for CD8 naive, and one for CD8 memory.

The donors were healthy, HIV-negative adults with no recently reported acute infections or vaccinations. Every donor was a Caucasian adult living in Nashville, Tennessee, USA. Magnetic negative selection was used to enrich CD4+ T cells, after which naive cells were positively selected on CD45RA and the negative fraction became the memory subset. Blood was obtained by leukapheresis, after which PBMCs were separated by Ficoll-Histopaque density gradient centrifugation and cryopreserved in liquid nitrogen vapor phase. Purity and quantity of every magnetically sorted T cell population were checked by analytical flow cytometry. Genomic DNA was isolated from each sorted fraction and quantified by UV absorbance on a Nanodrop 2000c. Study-level results and caveats: Compared with non-shared clonotypes, the clonotypes found in all four sorted-subset donors had higher generation probabilities. Estimated clonotype richness was generally larger for naive than for memory subsets. Rarefaction of sorted-subset datasets indicated incomplete sequencing despite the large sequencing depth. The genetic and exposure-history diversity represented was limited by the small number of donors. Pairwise subsampling indicated that sequencing depth was expected to affect the degree of clonotype sharing among donors. Sampling was restricted to blood, and TCR repertoires in tissue are likely to differ from TCR repertoires in blood. When a few donors were compared, the shared fraction of clonotypes was 5% to 6.5% for naive CD4, 3.5% to 4% for naive CD8, 2.3% for memory CD4, and roughly 0.4% for memory CD8.

From V the trimming removes 1 base and from J it removes 3 bases, while the gene matches leave 3 bases of the junction unaccounted for. The CDR1 and CDR2 encoded by the germline V gene are KGHSH and LQKENI. The CDR3 runs 14 amino acids, cysteine and phenylalanine included. The read is trimmed to its CDR3 DNA, 42 bases read in frame from base 1. TCR CDR3 regions were amplified from genomic DNA by multiplex PCR using the deep immunoSEQ assay. Extracted genomic DNA from each cell subset was distributed evenly across all wells of several immunoSEQ 96-well plates, and each plate was treated as a replicate. For sorted subsets, 200 to 250 ng of genomic DNA, equivalent to some 30,000 T cell genomes, went into each replicate PCR. Purified libraries were measured with a Qubit 3.0 fluorometer, size-checked on a Bioanalyzer 2100, and measured again with the KAPA Library Quantification kit. A separate single-read 150-cycle Illumina NextSeq 550 flow cell was used to sequence each immunoSEQ 96-well plate. Per the original workflow: Because the immunoSEQ output held only junctional sequences and lacked quality scores, the filtering could not match the filtering applied to full-length reads. To assign V/J genes and CDR3, sequences were annotated against IMGT germline references using PyIR, a Python wrapper for IgBLAST v1.9. Reads with weak V/J assignments (E-value above 1e-6), missing CDR3, stop codons, out-of-frame junctions, or ambiguous translated residues were removed. V3J clonotypes were defined as sequences sharing an identical inferred V gene, J gene, and CDR3 amino acid sequence. To compute the percentage overlap between repertoires, the number of shared unique clonotypes was divided by the size of the smaller repertoire. Three approaches were used to assess repertoire richness: RTK rarefaction, the Chao1 estimator, and Recon v2.1 estimates of unobserved clonotypes. For all TCRbeta clonotypes obtained by the gDNA method from a few donors, generation probabilities were computed with OLGA. The table comes from immuneACCESS by way of TCRdb, which keeps in-frame sequences with V and J called. Part of the clones is missing from these tables; in studies checked, under half for an unresolved V gene and the rest for unknown reasons. The V and J calls and clone size were taken over from that table, and D and trimming were inferred from the DNA. Recorded for this sample are about 2.4 million clones; under 95% of them occurred a single time. Clones ranked in the top ten supply approximately 0.36% of the sample.

The chain is assembled from TRBV18 and TRBJ2-7, with 7 middle bases fitting TRBD1. Sequencing was done on a sample of naive CD4+ T cells from PBMCs. This specimen's cell subset or site label, interpreted: CD45RA+ positively selected. The TCR sequence derives from a man between 18 and 29 years old in good health. Some clones in this sample may be carry-over from other donors' samples. The DNA is as follows: TGTGCCAGCTCACCACGGGACAGAGACTACGAGCAGTACTTC. The translation is CASSPRDRDYEQYF.